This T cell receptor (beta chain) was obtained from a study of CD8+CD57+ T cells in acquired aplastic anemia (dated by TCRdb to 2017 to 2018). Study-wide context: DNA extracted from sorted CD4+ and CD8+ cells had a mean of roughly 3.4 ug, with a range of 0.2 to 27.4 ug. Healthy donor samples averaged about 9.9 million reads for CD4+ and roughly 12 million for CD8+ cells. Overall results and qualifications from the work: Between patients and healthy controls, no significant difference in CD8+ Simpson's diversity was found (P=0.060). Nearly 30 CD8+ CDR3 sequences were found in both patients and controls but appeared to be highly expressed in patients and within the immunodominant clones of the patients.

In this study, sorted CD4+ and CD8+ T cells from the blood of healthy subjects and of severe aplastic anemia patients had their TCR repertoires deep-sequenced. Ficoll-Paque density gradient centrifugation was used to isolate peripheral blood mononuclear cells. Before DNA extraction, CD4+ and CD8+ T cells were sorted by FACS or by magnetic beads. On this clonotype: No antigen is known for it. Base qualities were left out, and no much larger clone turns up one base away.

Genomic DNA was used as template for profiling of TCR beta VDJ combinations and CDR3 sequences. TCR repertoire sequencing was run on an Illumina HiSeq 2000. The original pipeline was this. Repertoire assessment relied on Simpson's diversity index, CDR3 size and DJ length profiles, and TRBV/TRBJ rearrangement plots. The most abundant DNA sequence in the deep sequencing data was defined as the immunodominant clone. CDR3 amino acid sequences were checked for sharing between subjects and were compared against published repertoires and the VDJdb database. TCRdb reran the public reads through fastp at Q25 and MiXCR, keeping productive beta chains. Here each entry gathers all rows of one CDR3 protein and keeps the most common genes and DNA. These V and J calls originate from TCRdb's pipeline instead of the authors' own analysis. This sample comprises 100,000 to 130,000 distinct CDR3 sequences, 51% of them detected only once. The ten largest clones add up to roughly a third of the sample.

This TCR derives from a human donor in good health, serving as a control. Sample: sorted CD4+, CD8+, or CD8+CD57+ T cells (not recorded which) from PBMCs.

The DNA reads TGTGCCAGCAGTAGGACGGCTGACGAGCAGTACTTC. Translated, this is CASSRTADEQYF. The sequence joins TRBV12-3 or TRBV12-4 to TRBJ2-7; no D gene call is confident. The trim is 5 bases for V and 5 bases for J, with a gap of 10 bases between the germline ends. There are 12 amino acids in the CDR3, from cysteine to phenylalanine inclusive. Only the CDR3 DNA stays, 36 bases, in frame from base 1.